Presented here are 27 T cell receptor beta chains from one specimen sequenced in a study of blood T cell repertoires in COVID-19. Assay: immunoSEQ multiplex PCR; the TCRdb copy retains only in-frame clones and omits some. This table has about 130,000 clones, 90% appearing once. The sample consisted of peripheral blood. These receptors came from a man in his fifties or sixties with active COVID-19.

This clone appeared a single time. The rearrangement uses TRBV3-1 (or the pseudogene TRBV3-2) and TRBJ2-5, with TRBD2 as a possible D gene (6 bases). This CDR3 region has 20 residues. V shed 3 bases and J shed 4 bases, with 30 bases lying between them. Germline V gene data show CDR1 as LGHDT and CDR2 as YNNKEL (reference sequence). The CDR3 DNA sequence: TGTGCCAGCAGCCAGCCGCCTAGGGTCAGACAACTAGCCTTAGGAGAGACCCAGTACTTC. Protein product: CASSQPPRVRQLALGETQYF.

The V gene is TRBV29-1, the J gene TRBJ2-2; the D gene is possibly TRBD1 (6 bases). V lost 5 bases and J 2 bases, leaving 12 bases between the germline ends. This CDR3 has 14 residues. CDR1 SQVTM and CDR2 ANQGSEA come from the germline V gene. This chain's CDR3 is CSVMGAINTGELFF. CDR3 nucleotide sequence: TGCAGCGTTATGGGGGCAATTAACACCGGGGAGCTGTTTTTT.

This chain uses TRBV3-1 (or the pseudogene TRBV3-2) with TRBJ2-3, with 10 nucleotides matching TRBD2. Trimming took 4 bases from V and 5 from J; bases not matched to a gene: 9. Germline CDR1 reads LGHDT; CDR2 reads YNNKEL (reference sequence). This CDR3 has 16 residues. The CDR3 protein is CASSRGAGGPRDTQYF. The CDR3 DNA follows: TGTGCCAGCAGCCGGGGAGCGGGGGGGCCGAGAGATACGCAGTATTTT.

This chain uses TRBV15 with TRBJ1-1; unclear D gene. Trimming removed 0 bases at V and 7 bases at J, with 12 bases between. This CDR3 spans 14 amino acids. Germline V gene lookup returns CDR1 LNHNV and CDR2 YYDKDF (reference sequence). The CDR3 nucleotides read TGTGCCACCAGCAGAGATTGGGTCCGAGGTGAAGCTTTCTTT. Amino acids: CATSRDWVRGEAFF.

The chain is built from TRBV18 and TRBJ1-3; D gene ambiguous. The V end lost 8 bases, the J end lost 1 base, and 15 bases lay between the germline ends. The CDR3 is made up of 15 amino acids. The germline gives CDR1 KGHSH, CDR2 LQKENI. CDR3 in DNA: TGTGCCAGCCGCCCTCCCACCACTTCTGGAAACACCATATATTTT. This gives the protein CASRPPTTSGNTIYF.

The CDR3 loop reads CASSSRLARPAQTQYF. CDR3 sequence (DNA): TGTGCCAGCAGCTCCCGACTAGCCCGGCCCGCGCAGACCCAGTACTTC. The V gene is TRBV7-8, the J gene TRBJ2-5; 7 bases are shared with TRBD2. Germline values: CDR1 SGHVS, CDR2 FQNEAQ. This CDR3 has 16 amino acids. V gave up 4 bases and J gave up 6 bases; unmatched junction bases: 14.

The chain employs TRBV30 and TRBJ1-5; D is ambiguous. The CDR3 is 13 amino acids. Trimming took off 2 bases at V and 0 bases at J, with 5 bases between the two ends. The V gene's germline CDR1 is GTSNPN and CDR2 SVGIG (reference sequence). Here the CDR3 reads CAWSPNSNQPQHF. The DNA of the CDR3 is TGTGCCTGGAGTCCCAATAGCAATCAGCCCCAGCATTTT.

This rearrangement joins TRBV5-4 to TRBJ1-2, with 9 bases matching TRBD1. The length of the CDR3 is 14 residues. V gave up 6 bases and J gave up 0 bases; unmatched junction bases: 3. Germline CDR1 is SGHNT and CDR2 is YYREEE (reference sequence). The CDR3 region has the DNA TGTGCCAGCACCCGGACAGGGGCTAACTATGGCTACACCTTC. As protein: CASTRTGANYGYTF.

The chain has TRBV5-1 and TRBJ2-1; 7 nucleotides agree with TRBD2. The germline gives CDR1 SGHRS, CDR2 YFSETQ. J lost 0 bases, V lost 3 bases, and 12 bases had no gene match. The CDR3 is 18 amino acids. CDR3 coding DNA: TGCGCCAGCAGCTCAAGGGGAGGGGTAGGGAGCTCCTACAATGAGCAGTTCTTC. Protein: CASSSRGGVGSSYNEQFF.

The rearrangement links TRBV5-1 to TRBJ2-5, with 11 bases fitting TRBD2. The V gene end was trimmed by 4 bases and the J gene end by 2 bases; junction bases not matched to a gene: 10. The CDR3 contains 17 residues. Germline V gene lookup returns CDR1 SGHRS and CDR2 YFSETQ. The CDR3 here is CASSPRLAGINQETQYF. In DNA, the CDR3 is TGCGCCAGCAGCCCTCGACTAGCGGGAATAAATCAAGAGACCCAGTACTTC. The whole variable domain, filled in from reference TRBV5-1 and TRBJ2-5, reads KAGVTQTPRYLIKTRGQQVTLSCSPISGHRSVSWYQQTPGQGLQFLFEYFSETQRNKGNFPGRFSGRQFSNSRSEMNVSTLELGDSALYLCASSPRLAGINQETQYFGPGTRLLVL.

This clone has only a few counts. The J gene is TRBJ2-1, the V gene TRBV7-9, with D tentatively TRBD1 (6 bases). The CDR3 has 12 amino acids. The germline gives CDR1 SEHNR, CDR2 FQNEAQ (reference sequence). The V gene lost 4 bases and the J gene lost 5 bases, with 6 bases spanning the gap. DNA of the CDR3: TGTGCCAGCAGCTGGGACAACAATGAGCAGTTCTTC. Amino acids: CASSWDNNEQFF.

The chain combines TRBV5-1 with TRBJ2-3; TRBD2 matches at 13 bases. The CDR3 totals 18 residues. Germline CDR1 reads SGHRS; CDR2 reads YFSETQ. Unmatched junction bases numbered 14, after V lost 4 bases and J lost 6 bases. Here the CDR3 reads CASSQGLAGSWELDTQYF. The CDR3 coding sequence is TGCGCCAGCAGCCAGGGACTAGCGGGGAGTTGGGAGCTGGATACGCAGTATTTT.

The chain employs TRBV29-1 and TRBJ2-1; 9 nucleotides agree with TRBD2. Germline V lookup: CDR1 SQVTM, CDR2 ANQGSEA. Trimming cost V 7 bases and J 4 bases; bases outside gene matches: 17. This CDR3 is built from 17 residues. The CDR3 here is CSAQGSSGGRPYNEQFF. The CDR3 bases are TGCAGCGCTCAAGGGAGTAGCGGGGGCCGCCCTTACAATGAGCAGTTCTTC.

The CDR3 sequence: CASSAREGRTATNEKLFF. CDR3 sequence (DNA): TGTGCCAGCTCAGCCCGGGAAGGACGGACTGCAACTAATGAAAAACTGTTTTTT. The chain employs TRBV18 and TRBJ1-4; no clear D. V dropped 5 bases and J dropped 0 bases, with 19 bases sitting between them. Germline V CDR1 and CDR2: KGHSH, LQKENI. There are 18 residues in the CDR3. The full variable domain, with the rest looked up from reference TRBV18 and TRBJ1-4, is NAGVMQNPRHLVRRRGQEARLRCSPMKGHSHVYWYRQLPEEGLKFMVYLQKENIIDESGMPKERFSAEFPKEGPSILRIQQVVRGDSAAYFCASSAREGRTATNEKLFFGSGTQLSVL.

This rearrangement joins TRBV19 to TRBJ2-6; weak D call: TRBD1 (5 bases). The CDR3 consists of 16 residues. Germline lookup yields CDR1 LNHDA and CDR2 SQIVND (reference sequence). Trimming removed 3 bases from V and 0 bases from J, with 9 bases in between. CDR3 nucleotides: TGTGCCAGTAGTATGGGGCGGATCTCTGGGGCCAACGTCCTGACTTTC. Its translation is CASSMGRISGANVLTF.

The chain links TRBV15 to TRBJ2-1; 10 positions agree with TRBD2. The CDR3 sequence is 18 residues long. Germline CDR1 and CDR2: LNHNV and YYDKDF (reference sequence). The ends lost 6 bases at V and 9 bases at J; junction bases unmatched: 20. Written as DNA, the CDR3 is TGTGCCACCAGAGGGGGGCCGTCGGGACTAGCGAAGTGGAGTGAGCAGTTCTTC. Amino acid sequence: CATRGGPSGLAKWSEQFF.

The chain couples TRBV5-4 to TRBJ2-7; perhaps TRBD2 as D (6 bases). The germline CDR1 and CDR2 sequences are SGHNT and YYREEE (reference sequence). The V gene lost 4 bases and the J gene lost 3 bases, with 14 bases spanning the gap. CDR3 length: 14 residues. The CDR3 coding sequence is TGTGCCAGCAGCGTCGGGACTGGGGACTACGAGCAGTACTTC. Translating gives CASSVGTGDYEQYF. Looking up the rest from reference TRBV5-4 and TRBJ2-7 gives the full variable domain: ETGVTQSPTHLIKTRGQQVTLRCSSQSGHNTVSWYQQALGQGPQFIFQYYREEENGRGNFPPRFSGLQFPNYSSELNVNALELDDSALYLCASSVGTGDYEQYFGPGTRLTVT.

In this sample, this clone turned up once. The genes are TRBV6-1 and TRBJ2-5; 7 positions match TRBD2. Germline assignment: CDR1 MNHNS and CDR2 SASEGT. This CDR3 has 13 residues. With 2 bases clipped from V and 5 bases from J, the junction kept 2 bases outside the gene matches. CDR3 sequence reads: CASSERGGETQYF. CDR3 sequence (DNA): TGTGCCAGCAGTGAACGGGGAGGGGAGACCCAGTACTTC.

The V and J genes are TRBV6-1 and TRBJ2-3, with TRBD2 as a possible D gene (7 bases). The CDR3 loop spans 16 amino acids. CDR1 is MNHNS, CDR2 SASEGT, per germline. The ends were cut back, 4 bases at V and 1 base at J, with 15 bases in the middle. DNA of the CDR3: TGTGCCAGCAGTGGAAGGGGGGGCGGGGGCACAGATACGCAGTATTTT. Amino acid sequence: CASSGRGGGGTDTQYF.

The V call is TRBV5-1, the J call TRBJ2-7, with 7 bases that match TRBD1. Trimming cost V 2 bases and J 5 bases; bases outside gene matches: 7. Per germline, CDR1 SGHRS and CDR2 YFSETQ. The CDR3 extends over 14 amino acids. The CDR3 nucleotides are TGCGCCAGCAGCTTACGGACAGGTTATCACGAGCAGTACTTC. Translating it yields CASSLRTGYHEQYF. Based on the CDR3 plus reference TRBV5-1 and TRBJ2-7, the full variable domain is KAGVTQTPRYLIKTRGQQVTLSCSPISGHRSVSWYQQTPGQGLQFLFEYFSETQRNKGNFPGRFSGRQFSNSRSEMNVSTLELGDSALYLCASSLRTGYHEQYFGPGTRLTVT.

V and J are TRBV3-1 (or the pseudogene TRBV3-2) and TRBJ1-2, with 8 bases that match TRBD1. Germline lookup yields CDR1 LGHDT and CDR2 YNNKEL (reference sequence). The length of the CDR3 is 17 residues. J lost 2 bases, V lost 5 bases, and 13 bases had no gene match. CDR3 region: CASSNHAGGQGNYGYTF. The CDR3 nucleotides are TGTGCCAGCAGCAATCACGCGGGTGGACAGGGCAACTATGGCTACACCTTC.

A single count supports this clone. The J gene is TRBJ2-2, the V gene TRBV19; TRBD1 aligns across 9 bases. The ends lost 1 base at V and 6 bases at J; junction bases unmatched: 0. This CDR3 contains 14 residues. Germline-derived CDR1 and CDR2 are LNHDA and SQIVND (reference sequence). The CDR3 loop is CASSIGQGAGELFF. CDR3 nucleotides: TGTGCCAGTAGTATAGGACAGGGGGCCGGGGAGCTGTTTTTT.

The chain is built from TRBV21-1 and TRBJ2-3; TRBD1 was called by the table and not checked on the DNA. TRBV21-1 is marked as a pseudogene. This CDR3 comprises 18 residues. Here the CDR3 DNA reads TGTGCCAGCAGCAAAAATTATCGGGGGACAGAAAACACAGATACGCAGTATTTT. Its protein product is CASSKNYRGTENTDTQYF.

The chain couples TRBV6-5 to TRBJ1-5, with D perhaps TRBD1 (6 bases). The germline gives CDR1 MNHEY, CDR2 SVGAGI. Trimming removed 6 bases at V and 6 bases at J, with 15 bases between. The CDR3 contains 14 residues. CDR3 loop: CASSPKTGSQPQHF. CDR3 coding DNA: TGTGCCAGCAGCCCAAAGACAGGTAGTCAGCCCCAGCATTTT.

This chain links TRBV5-6 with TRBJ2-1; D not resolved. Germline CDR1 and CDR2: SGHDT and YYEEEE. The CDR3 has 15 amino acids. Trimming shortened V by 7 bases and J by 4 bases, and 18 bases separated the two germline ends. Written as DNA, the CDR3 is TGTGCCAGCCTAAGAAGCCCGACTGGGTACAATGAGCAGTTCTTC. Its translation: CASLRSPTGYNEQFF. The whole variable domain, filled in from reference TRBV5-6 and TRBJ2-1, reads DAGVTQSPTHLIKTRGQQVTLRCSPKSGHDTVSWYQQALGQGPQFIFQYYEEEERQRGNFPDRFSGHQFPNYSSELNVNALLLGDSALYLCASLRSPTGYNEQFFGPGTRLTVL.

The chain is built from TRBV18 and TRBJ1-2; D might be TRBD1 (6 bases). V dropped 4 bases and J dropped 2 bases, with 8 bases sitting between them. CDR1 is KGHSH, CDR2 LQKENI, per germline. The CDR3 is 13 amino acids. CDR3 DNA sequence: TGTGCCAGCTCACTACAGGGCAACTATGGCTACACCTTC. Translating gives CASSLQGNYGYTF.

The chain combines TRBV5-1 with TRBJ1-1; D is unresolved. Germline V lookup: CDR1 SGHRS, CDR2 YFSETQ. V was shortened by 0 bases and J by 7 bases, with 10 bases between the two germline ends. The CDR3 spans 13 residues. The CDR3 nucleotides are TGCGCCAGCAGCTTGGTACCAGAAGATGAAGCTTTCTTT. Encoded protein: CASSLVPEDEAFF.